This T cell receptor beta chain derives from a study of post-analysis software for immune sequencing data (dated by TCRdb to 2015 to 2017). With respect to the entire study: Relapsing-remitting, secondary progressive and progressive-relapsing multiple sclerosis were recorded as disease courses, and subtype annotation was lacking for some patients. The patient repertoires were set against about 12 previously published healthy control repertoires from donors whose ages ranged from about 6 to 27 years. A subset of samples was prepared in parallel using single-end sample barcoding, then pooled and co-amplified after Illumina adapter ligation.

With regard to this clonotype: The antigen it binds to is not known. Base qualities are not provided; no much larger clone lies one nucleotide away.

What the study reported, not specific to this receptor: Patients showed significantly higher frequencies than controls for a handful of TRBV segments, among them TRBV5-6, TRBV5-1 and TRBV20-1. Significantly lower normalized Chao1 diversity was found in multiple sclerosis patients than in controls, suggesting substantial peripheral T-cell clonal expansion. The control group was slightly older than the multiple sclerosis patient group. Strong co-clustering of samples prepared in the same batch was shown by direct clustering with F measure, prompting a batch-effect correction.

Library preparation was by PCR. Sequencer: Illumina HiSeq 2500. To reduce PCR and sequencing biases, unique molecular identifiers were incorporated into the TCR beta cDNA libraries. Every 1 to 10 million input T cells yielded about 500,000 cDNA molecules, meaning each molecule approximated one T cell. The same protocol used for the earlier healthy control dataset was applied to prepare and sequence the patient libraries. Within a given batch, samples were prepared together, multiplexed and sequenced on the same HiSeq lane. Under the source paper's analysis protocol: MIGEC was used to process the raw barcoded reads, and molecular identifier groups with only a single read were discarded before consensus assembly and CDR3 extraction. Clonotype tables were post-analysed with VDJtools, and diversity was normalized by down-sampling all datasets to the smallest sample size. Repertoire overlap clustering matched CDR3 amino acid but not nucleotide sequences to correct batch-related cross-sample contamination. TCRdb itself trimmed the public reads at Q25 with fastp, ran MiXCR and retained productive beta chains. When rows share a CDR3 protein, they turn into one entry using the most common DNA and genes. The authors' filters were not applied to this entry. Present in this sample are about 500,000 distinct CDR3 sequences, approximately 45% of which were seen just once. The top ten clonotypes cover 12% of the sample.

The V end gives up 3 bases and the J end 4 bases, leaving 11 bases in the junction not matched to a gene. Taken from the germline V gene (reference sequence), the CDR1 and CDR2 loops are DFQATT and SNEGSKA. Spanning cysteine to phenylalanine, the CDR3 consists of 16 amino acids. The kept DNA is CDR3 alone, 48 bases in frame from the first base. TCR beta repertoires were profiled from peripheral blood of more than ten young patients with multiple sclerosis to demonstrate the VDJtools post-analysis software. The multiple sclerosis patients were children and adolescents between 6 and 15 years of age. Material for sequencing was blood. The chain joins TRBV20-1 to TRBJ2-3; 9 bases in the junction line up with TRBD1. This TCR derives from a girl under 18 with multiple sclerosis. The CDR3 is CSARGGGQGSADTQYF. The DNA sequence is TGCAGTGCTAGGGGCGGGGGACAGGGTTCGGCAGATACGCAGTATTTT.